The rows below give T cell receptor beta chains drawn from one sample of a study of T cells in Graves' hyperthyroidism and ophthalmopathy. TCRdb redid the calling of the multiplex PCR reads with MiXCR, one entry per CDR3 protein. The table lists approximately 720,000 distinct CDR3 sequences, about 19% of them singletons. The source material was blood. Receptor source: a woman between 45 and 65 years old with Graves' hyperthyroidism that later progressed to Graves' ophthalmopathy. The CDR3 runs from the conserved cysteine through the conserved F or W. A D gene is named only where the DNA matches it firmly. Clone size appears in some rows only: once, few, many, or a class for an expanded clone.

j_call clone_size v_call d_call cdr3_aa cdr3_nt
TRBJ1-5 . TRBV19 . CASSDPPSNQPQHF TGTGCCAGTAGTGACCCCCCTAGCAATCAGCCCCAGCATTTT
TRBJ2-5 many TRBV4-2 . CASSQEATGHRYF TGTGCCAGCAGCCAAGAGGCCACGGGTCACCGGTACTTC
TRBJ1-2 few TRBV20-1 . CSARGEGLLRHHGYTF TGCAGTGCTAGAGGTGAAGGGTTGTTAAGGCATCATGGCTACACCTTC
TRBJ1-4 . TRBV19 TRBD1 CASTPGGGQLNEKLFF TGTGCCAGTACCCCTGGGGGGGGACAGCTTAATGAAAAACTGTTTTTT
TRBJ2-3 many TRBV11-2 TRBD1 CASSEADRGRTDTQYF TGTGCCAGCAGCGAAGCGGACAGGGGGCGGACAGATACGCAGTATTTT
TRBJ2-3 once TRBV5-4 . CASSLADGTDTQYF TGTGCCAGCAGCTTGGCCGATGGGACAGATACGCAGTATTTT
TRBJ1-1 many TRBV2 . CASSPPGLKNTEAFF TGTGCCAGCAGTCCTCCGGGACTCAAGAACACTGAAGCTTTCTTT
TRBJ1-2 . TRBV7-2 . CASGRRVDYGYTF TGTGCCAGCGGCCGGAGAGTGGACTATGGCTACACCTTC
TRBJ2-1 many TRBV6-1 TRBD2 CASIWSSGRPINEQFF TGTGCCAGCATCTGGAGTAGCGGGCGCCCAATCAATGAGCAGTTCTTC
TRBJ1-1 many TRBV20-1 . CSAVEQGLGTEAFF TGCAGTGCTGTTGAACAGGGTCTGGGCACTGAAGCTTTCTTT
TRBJ2-7 . TRBV7-8 . CASSLAPGVYHEQYF TGTGCCAGCAGCTTAGCGCCCGGGGTCTACCACGAGCAGTACTTC
TRBJ1-1 many TRBV7-9 . CASSLATDSNTEAFF TGTGCCAGCAGCTTAGCTACAGACTCGAACACTGAAGCTTTCTTT
TRBJ2-1 . TRBV5-4 . CASSLSVHLNEQFF TGTGCCAGCAGCTTGTCCGTTCACCTAAATGAGCAGTTCTTC
TRBJ1-4 few TRBV6-1 . CASSEAGTGSGTNEKLFF TGTGCCAGCAGTGAAGCGGGAACAGGGAGTGGGACTAATGAAAAACTGTTTTTT
TRBJ1-6 many TRBV20-1 TRBD1 CSATGGQGQGNSPLHF TGCAGTGCCACAGGGGGACAGGGACAGGGGAATTCACCCCTCCACTTT
TRBJ2-7 many TRBV2 . CASSPRRGWTYEQYF TGTGCCAGCAGCCCCAGGAGGGGCTGGACCTACGAGCAGTACTTC
TRBJ2-4 many TRBV30 TRBD1 CAWSRGTEPPMGSKNIQYF TGTGCCTGGTCTCGTGGGACAGAACCGCCGATGGGGTCAAAAAACATTCAGTACTTC
TRBJ1-5 many TRBV15 TRBD1 CATSSTPGQVIYPQHF TGTGCCACCAGCAGCACTCCGGGACAGGTTATCTATCCCCAGCATTTT
TRBJ2-1 . TRBV11-3 TRBD1 CASSFSTGGWNNEQFF TGTGCCAGCAGTTTTTCGACAGGGGGCTGGAACAATGAGCAGTTCTTC
TRBJ2-7 many TRBV27 TRBD1 CASSLRQGAPPYEQYF TGTGCCAGCAGTTTACGACAGGGGGCCCCCCCCTACGAGCAGTACTTC
TRBJ1-2 . TRBV20-1 . CSASWTDYGYTF TGCAGTGCTAGTTGGACGGACTATGGCTACACCTTC
TRBJ2-7 many TRBV5-4 TRBD1 CASSSGGQGRYEQYF TGTGCCAGCAGCTCCGGGGGACAGGGGCGCTACGAGCAGTACTTC
TRBJ1-5 . TRBV25-1 . CASSARPGDQPQHF TGTGCCAGCAGTGCCCGGCCGGGTGATCAGCCCCAGCATTTT
TRBJ2-2 . TRBV10-2 . CASRKGGRGTGELFF TGCGCCAGCAGAAAAGGAGGTCGGGGCACCGGGGAGCTGTTTTTT
TRBJ1-5 few TRBV2 . CAISGRLGQPQHF TGTGCCATCTCGGGACGGCTCGGTCAGCCCCAGCATTTT
TRBJ1-3 . TRBV20-1 TRBD1 CSASRQGFSGNTIYF TGCAGTGCTAGTAGACAGGGGTTCTCTGGAAACACCATATATTTT
TRBJ2-5 many TRBV13 . CASSGRRQIKHQETQYF TGTGCCTCCAGCGGCCGGCGACAGATAAAACACCAAGAGACCCAGTACTTC
TRBJ1-5 . TRBV7-6 . CASSPDFSNQPQHF TGTGCCAGCAGCCCAGATTTTAGCAATCAGCCCCAGCATTTT
TRBJ1-5 . TRBV20-1 . CSARDESHSNQPQHF TGCAGTGCTAGAGATGAATCACACTCCAATCAGCCCCAGCATTTT
TRBJ1-2 . TRBV6-5 . CASSYSSRDYGYTF TGTGCCAGCAGTTACTCCTCGCGGGACTATGGCTACACCTTC
TRBJ2-7 many TRBV6-1 . CASTRQYEQYF TGTGCCAGCACACGACAGTACGAGCAGTACTTC
TRBJ2-1 . TRBV28 . CASGRGGFHNEQFF TGTGCCAGCGGCCGGGGAGGATTTCACAATGAGCAGTTCTTC
TRBJ1-2 few TRBV6-1 . CASSSTQANYGYTF TGTGCCAGCAGTTCTACCCAGGCCAACTATGGCTACACCTTC
TRBJ2-1 few TRBV7-2 . CASRPRWSSYNEQFF TGTGCCAGCAGACCTCGCTGGAGCTCCTACAATGAGCAGTTCTTC
TRBJ2-7 . TRBV9 . CASSMGATYEQYF TGTGCCAGCAGTATGGGGGCCACCTACGAGCAGTACTTC
TRBJ1-2 many TRBV4-1 . CASSGHRDRGYTF TGCGCCAGCAGCGGACACAGGGACCGTGGCTACACCTTC
TRBJ1-5 many TRBV7-2 . CASSSGGRSNQPQHF TGTGCCAGCAGCTCCGGGGGTAGGAGCAATCAGCCCCAGCATTTT
TRBJ1-1 many TRBV7-2 . CASRSRGYTEAFF TGTGCCAGCAGGTCGAGGGGGTACACTGAAGCTTTCTTT
TRBJ1-5 many TRBV12-3/TRBV12-4 TRBD1 CASSKSTGVNQPQHF TGTGCCAGCAGCAAATCTACAGGGGTTAATCAGCCCCAGCATTTT
TRBJ2-3 . TRBV20-1 TRBD2 CSAALLAGTDTQYF TGCAGTGCTGCCCTCCTAGCGGGGACAGATACGCAGTATTTT
TRBJ1-1 few TRBV29-1 TRBD1 CSARATGDTEAFF TGCAGCGCACGAGCGACAGGGGACACTGAAGCTTTCTTT
TRBJ2-3 . TRBV7-2 . CASSSPGPRADTQYF TGTGCCAGCAGCTCTCCGGGGCCACGGGCAGATACGCAGTATTTT
TRBJ2-3 few TRBV5-6 . CASSLGGAGAISTDTQYF TGTGCCAGCAGCTTGGGGGGTGCGGGTGCGATAAGCACAGATACGCAGTATTTT
TRBJ1-4 . TRBV30 . CAWSELAGEKLFF TGTGCCTGGAGTGAGCTCGCGGGTGAAAAACTGTTTTTT
TRBJ1-3 . TRBV30 . CAWSVHEGPGNTIYF TGTGCCTGGAGTGTACATGAAGGGCCCGGAAACACCATATATTTT
TRBJ2-7 few TRBV20-1 . CSAPSVGITYEQYF TGCAGTGCTCCCTCCGTGGGAATAACCTACGAGCAGTACTTC
TRBJ1-5 many TRBV15 . CATSREASYQPQHF TGTGCCACCAGCAGAGAGGCCAGCTATCAGCCCCAGCATTTT